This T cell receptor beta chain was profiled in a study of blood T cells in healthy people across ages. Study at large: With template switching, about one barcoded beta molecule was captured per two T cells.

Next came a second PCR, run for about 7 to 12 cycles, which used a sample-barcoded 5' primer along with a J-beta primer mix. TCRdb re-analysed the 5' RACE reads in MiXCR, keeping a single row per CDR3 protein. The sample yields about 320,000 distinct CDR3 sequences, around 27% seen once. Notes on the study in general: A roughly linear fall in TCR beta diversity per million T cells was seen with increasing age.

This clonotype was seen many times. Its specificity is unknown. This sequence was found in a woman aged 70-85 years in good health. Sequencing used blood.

CDR3 loop: CASSPPIGEGNTDTQYF. As DNA, the CDR3 is TGTGCCAGCTCACCACCCATAGGCGAAGGTAACACAGATACGCAGTATTTT. The rearrangement uses TRBV18 and TRBJ2-3; no definite D call. Germline V gives CDR1 KGHSH, CDR2 LQKENI. Trimming stripped 0 bases from V and 2 bases from J, with 15 bases between. The CDR3 contains 17 residues.